This T cell receptor (beta chain) was profiled in a study of T cells in Graves' hyperthyroidism and ophthalmopathy. This CDR3 comprises 13 residues. Trimming stripped 0 bases from V and 11 bases from J, with 11 bases between. Germline V gene data show CDR1 as LNHNV and CDR2 as YYDKDF (reference sequence). TCR beta CDR3 region amplification was performed from RNA transcripts. Researchers ran a first-round RT-PCR on the TCR CDR3 using the HTBI primer set. TCRdb passed the multiplex PCR reads through MiXCR, listing each CDR3 protein once. The sample has roughly 800,000 distinct CDR3 sequences, around 38% seen once.

This receptor was taken from a man aged 18 to 29 with Graves' hyperthyroidism. Sequences were obtained from blood. The chain uses TRBV15 and TRBJ1-5; possible D gene TRBD1, 5 bases. CDR3 DNA sequence: TGTGCCACCAGCAGAGATCCGGCAGGGACCCAGCATTTT. This sequence encodes CATSRDPAGTQHF.